The next 2 T cell receptor beta chains were all read from a single sample in a study of metastatic and nonmetastatic thyroid tumors. None of the patients had undergone any treatment ahead of thyroid surgery. TCRdb reanalyzed the PCR reads via MiXCR. This table holds approximately 69,000 clones, approximately 14% found once. Input material: blood. Every receptor here comes from a male donor with papillary thyroid cancer or a benign thyroid nodule (not recorded which). Some clones in this sample may be carry-over from other donors' samples.

This sequence joins TRBV28 and TRBJ2-1; no clear D gene. The CDR3 contains 15 residues. CDR1 and CDR2 from the germline V gene are MDHEN and SYDVKM. Trimming cost V 5 bases and J 6 bases, with 17 bases left between them. CDR3 amino acids: CASSPRPPGRNEQFF. The CDR3 DNA sequence: TGTGCCAGCAGTCCTCGACCTCCGGGCCGCAATGAGCAGTTCTTC.

This clone was seen ten or more times. The chain employs TRBV5-6 and TRBJ2-7; D is perhaps TRBD1 or TRBD2 (5 bases each). The ends were cut back, 2 bases at V and 1 base at J, with 7 bases in the middle. The germline CDR1 and CDR2 sequences are SGHDT and YYEEEE. The CDR3 covers 13 residues. CDR3 in amino acids: CASSLGESYEQYF. Here the CDR3 DNA reads TGTGCCAGCAGCTTAGGGGAGTCCTACGAGCAGTACTTC.